The entry that follows covers one T cell receptor beta chain sequence. As yet, its antigen is unknown. The data originate from a study of OX40 agonist ivuxolimab in advanced cancers. At the level of the study: The study gave patients intravenous ivuxolimab at 0.01 to 10 mg/kg every 2 weeks. Study conclusions and caveats: Antigens targeted by the expanded peripheral T cells were not determined.

The data were produced by immunoSEQ multiplex PCR, yet TCRdb's version contains in-frame clones alone and is incomplete. Here the sample spans approximately 50,000 clones, around 85% being singletons. Samples were taken at baseline and on day 1 of cycles 4 and 7. V dropped 3 bases and J dropped 1 base, with 6 bases sitting between them. CDR1 is SGHAT, CDR2 FQDESV, per germline (reference sequence). The CDR3 is 13 amino acids. This chain joins TRBV11-1 and TRBJ1-1; D remains unclear. The input for sequencing was CD4+ or CD8+ T cells sorted from blood, taken in a trial of the OX40 agonist ivuxolimab. The sequence derives from an adult with an advanced solid tumor such as melanoma, head and neck, liver or kidney cancer. For the CDR3, the DNA is TGTGCCAGCAGCTTTCGACAGAACACTGAAGCTTTCTTT. The encoded protein is CASSFRQNTEAFF.